Here is one TCR beta chain with its context. What it binds is not known. This record belongs to a study of cytomegalovirus exposure and HLA in healthy donors. Study-wide results and caveats: In a later analysis, an Asian-associated ancestry cluster reportedly showed fewer N-insertions than the approximately 610-donor mean.

In the PCR, 60 Vbeta and 13 Jbeta primers were used. Measured with immunoSEQ multiplex PCR; TCRdb has only the in-frame clones, and not every one. The data contain some 87,000 clones, 77% of them seen just once; the ten biggest clones take up around 7.8%. Trimming removed 3 bases at V and 1 base at J, with 9 bases between. The CDR3 totals 14 residues. Germline assignment: CDR1 SGHTA and CDR2 FQGNSA. The sample was PBMCs. The V gene is TRBV7-2, the J gene TRBJ1-1, with no clear D. The source of this sequence is a man aged 50 or older in good health and CMV-seropositive. The CDR3 is CASSFRRGNTEAFF. The CDR3 nucleotides read TGTGCCAGCAGCTTCAGACGGGGGAACACTGAAGCTTTCTTT. The entire variable domain, with the rest obtained from reference TRBV7-2 and TRBJ1-1, is as follows: GAGVSQSPSNKVTEKGKDVELRCDPISGHTALYWYRQSLGQGLEFLIYFQGNSAPDKSGLPSDRFSAERTGGSVSTLTIQRTQQEDSAVYLCASSFRRGNTEAFFGQGTRLTVV.